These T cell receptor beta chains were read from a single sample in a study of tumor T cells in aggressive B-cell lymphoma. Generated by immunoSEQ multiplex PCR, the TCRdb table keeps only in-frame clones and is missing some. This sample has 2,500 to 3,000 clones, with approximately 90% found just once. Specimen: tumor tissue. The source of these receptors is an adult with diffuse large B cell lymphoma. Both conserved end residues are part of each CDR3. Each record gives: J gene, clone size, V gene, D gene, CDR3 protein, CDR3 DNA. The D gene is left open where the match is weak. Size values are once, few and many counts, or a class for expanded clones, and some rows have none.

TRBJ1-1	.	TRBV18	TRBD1	CASSRDREAEAFF	TGTGCCAGCTCACGGGACAGGGAGGCTGAAGCTTTCTTT
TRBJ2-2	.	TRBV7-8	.	CASSRQGGMNTGELFF	TGTGCCAGCAGCCGCCAGGGGGGTATGAACACCGGGGAGCTGTTTTTT
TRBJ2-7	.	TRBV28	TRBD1	CASSLTGDPYEQYF	TGTGCCAGCAGTTTGACAGGGGACCCCTACGAGCAGTACTTC
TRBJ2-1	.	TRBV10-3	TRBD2	CATGGLDSYNEQFF	TGTGCCACCGGGGGACTAGACTCCTACAATGAGCAGTTCTTC
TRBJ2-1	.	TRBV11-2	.	CASSLVAGSYNEQFF	TGTGCCAGCAGCTTAGTTGCCGGGTCCTACAATGAGCAGTTCTTC
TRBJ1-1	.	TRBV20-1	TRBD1	CSAVRDSAFF	TGCAGTGCTGTCCGGGACAGTGCTTTCTTT
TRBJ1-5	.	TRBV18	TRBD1	CASSPRDRGYEGNQPQHF	TGTGCCAGCTCACCCCGGGACAGGGGGTATGAGGGCAATCAGCCCCAGCATTTT
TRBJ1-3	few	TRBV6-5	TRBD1	CASRPTGAGNTIYF	TGTGCCAGCAGACCTACAGGGGCGGGAAACACCATATATTTT
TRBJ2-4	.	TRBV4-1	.	CASSQEQGSSPAKNIQYF	TGCGCCAGCAGCCAAGAGCAGGGGTCCTCACCGGCCAAAAACATTCAGTACTTC
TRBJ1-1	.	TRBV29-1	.	CSAGRGTEAFF	TGCAGCGCAGGTCGTGGAACTGAAGCTTTCTTT
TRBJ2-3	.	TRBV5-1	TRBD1	CASSLGDRGTDTQYF	TGCGCCAGCAGCTTGGGGGACAGGGGTACAGATACGCAGTATTTT
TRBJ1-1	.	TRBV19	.	CASTVTGMNTEAFF	TGTGCCAGTACCGTCACAGGAATGAACACTGAAGCTTTCTTT
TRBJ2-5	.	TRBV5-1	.	CASSLGPERETQYF	TGCGCCAGCAGCTTGGGTCCGGAGAGAGAGACCCAGTACTTC
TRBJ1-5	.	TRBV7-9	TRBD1	CASSTDRYNQPQHF	TGTGCCAGCAGCACGGACAGGTATAATCAGCCCCAGCATTTT
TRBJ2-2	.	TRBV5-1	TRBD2	CASSPGTSGELFF	TGCGCCAGCAGCCCCGGGACTAGCGGGGAGCTGTTTTTT
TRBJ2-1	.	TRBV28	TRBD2	CASTVGGVDEQFF	TGTGCCAGCACCGTGGGGGGGGTCGATGAGCAGTTCTTC
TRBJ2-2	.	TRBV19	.	CASSRTANTGELFF	TGTGCCAGTAGCCGGACAGCGAACACCGGGGAGCTGTTTTTT
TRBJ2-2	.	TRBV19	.	CASSSAGVTGELFF	TGTGCCAGTAGTTCCGCAGGGGTCACCGGGGAGCTGTTCTTT
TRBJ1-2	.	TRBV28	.	CASSPHRLAGYGYTF	TGTGCCAGCAGTCCTCACCGGTTAGCGGGCTATGGCTACACCTTC
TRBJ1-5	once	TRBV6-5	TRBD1	CASSSGGRNQPQHF	TGTGCCAGCAGTTCAGGGGGTCGCAATCAGCCCCAGCATTTT
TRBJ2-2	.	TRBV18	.	CASSNSQANTGELFF	TGTGCCAGCTCAAATTCACAGGCGAACACCGGGGAGCTGTTTTTT
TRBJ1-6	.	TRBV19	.	CASNLQGTRGNSPLHF	TGTGCCAGTAACCTTCAGGGGACAAGGGGTAATTCACCCCTCCACTTT
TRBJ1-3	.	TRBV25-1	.	CASSGRQGDKNTIYF	TGTGCCAGCAGTGGGCGGCAGGGTGACAAAAACACCATATATTTT
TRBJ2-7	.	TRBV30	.	CAWSSGGPSEQYF	TGTGCCTGGAGTTCCGGAGGCCCTAGCGAGCAGTACTTC
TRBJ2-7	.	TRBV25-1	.	CASSQTDGGLTYEQYF	TGTGCCAGCAGCCAAACGGATGGAGGGCTTACCTACGAGCAGTACTTC
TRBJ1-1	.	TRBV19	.	CASSKGANTEAFF	TGTGCCAGTAGTAAAGGGGCCAACACTGAAGCTTTCTTT
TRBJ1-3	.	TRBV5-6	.	CASSLGGPGVSGNTIYF	TGTGCCAGCAGCTTGGGAGGGCCCGGAGTGTCTGGAAACACCATATATTTT
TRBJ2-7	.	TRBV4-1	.	CASSLFGTGPYEQYF	TGCGCCAGCAGCCTCTTTGGGACTGGCCCCTACGAGCAGTACTTC
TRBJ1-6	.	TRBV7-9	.	CASSLARVGVIGSPLHF	TGTGCCAGCAGCTTAGCCCGAGTGGGAGTCATAGGTTCACCCCTCCACTTT